These 14 T cell receptor beta chains were all obtained from the same sample, sequenced in a study of CXCR3-negative and CXCR3-positive naive CD8 T cells. Study findings and constraints: When CXCR3-positive naive cells were set against CXCR3-negative naive cells, the former had more hydrophobic TRB CDR3s.

Antigens for these TCRs are unknown. Carrying UMI labels, the TRB cDNA libraries were prepared through 5' RACE. Reanalyzing the 5' RACE reads, TCRdb keeps one entry per CDR3 protein, without DNA. The table lists over 95,000 distinct CDR3 sequences, with roughly 0.35% in the top ten. The sequenced sample consisted of naive CXCR3+ CD8+ T cells from blood. The subset: CD45RO-CCR7+CD27+CD95- naive CD8+ T cells expressing CXCR3 (TNR3+). All receptors come from a human donor in good health. Some clones in this sample may be carry-over from other donors' samples.

The genes are TRBV28 and TRBJ2-7; TCRdb returns TRBD1, unconfirmable since there is no DNA. The CDR3 runs 13 residues. CDR1 and CDR2 from the germline V gene are MDHEN and SYDVKM. The CDR3 here is CASSLGTDYEQYF.

This sequence joins TRBV7-9 and TRBJ2-1; TCRdb lists TRBD2, though no DNA is available to test this call. This CDR3 spans 16 amino acids. Germline V gives CDR1 SEHNR, CDR2 FQNEAQ (reference sequence). The CDR3: CASSLVSSGRADEQFF. The variable domain in full, with the rest retrieved from reference TRBV7-9 and TRBJ2-1, is DTGVSQNPRHKITKRGQNVTFRCDPISEHNRLYWYRQTLGQGPEFLTYFQNEAQLEKSRLLSDRFSAERPKGSFSTLEIQRTEQGDSAMYLCASSLVSSGRADEQFFGPGTRLTVL.

The V gene is TRBV27, the J gene TRBJ2-1; the D gene TCRdb calls, TRBD1, cannot be checked with no DNA. Germline CDR1 MNHEY, CDR2 SMNVEV (reference sequence). CDR3 length equals 17 residues. CDR3 residues: CASSLYETGGPYNEQFF.

The chain carries TRBV20-1 and TRBJ2-6; with no DNA, the TCRdb D assignment of TRBD1 cannot be verified. CDR1 and CDR2 (germline): DFQATT, SNEGSKA (reference sequence). This CDR3 contains 19 residues. This CDR3 is CSARGFVGQGISGANVLTF.

V is TRBV29-1 and J is TRBJ2-7. Germline lookup yields CDR1 SQVTM and CDR2 ANQGSEA. This CDR3 comprises 13 residues. The CDR3 protein is CSVEDSAIYEQYF.

This rearrangement joins TRBV5-4 to TRBJ2-2; TCRdb calls TRBD1, which cannot be checked without DNA. The CDR3 runs to 15 residues. CDR1 and CDR2 from the germline V gene are SGHNT and YYREEE (reference sequence). CDR3 in amino acids: CASSKQGIYTGELFF.

The rearrangement joins TRBV12-3 or TRBV12-4 to TRBJ2-5; the TCRdb D gene call, TRBD2, has no DNA to confirm it. There are 15 residues in the CDR3. This chain's CDR3 is CASSLERLALETQYF.

The V call is TRBV6-2 or TRBV6-3, the J call TRBJ2-3; no DNA is available, so the TRBD2 call from TCRdb remains unchecked. The CDR3 is 17 amino acids. In germline, CDR1 is MNHEY, CDR2 SVGEGT. CDR3 protein: CASSYPRLSGGPDTQYF.

This chain connects TRBV20-1 to TRBJ2-1; TCRdb gives TRBD2 as the D gene, but with no DNA this cannot be confirmed. Germline CDR1 reads DFQATT; CDR2 reads SNEGSKA (reference sequence). The CDR3 has 18 residues. This CDR3 is CSANDELAGGFSYNEQFF.

J is TRBJ2-4 and V is TRBV6-2 or TRBV6-3. Germline assignment: CDR1 MNHEY and CDR2 SVGEGT. There are 17 residues in the CDR3. CDR3 in amino acids: CASSYSNLVLAKNIQYF.

This sequence joins TRBV6-2 or TRBV6-3 and TRBJ2-7; TCRdb picks TRBD1, but there is no DNA to check that call. Germline loops: CDR1 MNHEY, CDR2 SVGEGT. The CDR3 has 15 amino acids. CDR3 sequence: CASSYGQNRGNEQYF.

This CDR3 is CASSQAGLGHNEQFF. This chain connects TRBV4-2 to TRBJ2-1; TCRdb outputs TRBD1, but without DNA this stays unchecked. The germline V gene encodes CDR1 LGHNA and CDR2 YNFKEQ. This CDR3 is built from 15 residues.

This sequence joins TRBV28 and TRBJ2-1; TCRdb proposes TRBD1, but this gene call is untestable without DNA. The CDR3 has 13 residues. Germline V gives CDR1 MDHEN, CDR2 SYDVKM. CDR3 residues: CASSLDSINEQFF.

The J gene is TRBJ1-1, the V gene TRBV10-3; TCRdb indicates TRBD1, and absent DNA this call remains unverified. This CDR3 is 15 amino acids long. Germline V gene sequence: CDR1 ENHRY, CDR2 SYGVKD. Here the CDR3 reads CAISESRQGGTEAFF.